This T cell receptor beta chain emerged from a study of blood T cell repertoires in COVID-19 (dated by TCRdb to the early 2020s). Broadly, across the study: Samples covering the acute and convalescent phases of COVID-19 were provided by collaborators in the United States, Italy and Spain. The prospective study material was composed of cDNA or gDNA derived from T cells, B-cell-depleted T cells, or PBMCs. Subjects who had been exposed to COVID-19, were actively infected with it, or had recovered from it provided the deeply sampled blood TCRbeta repertoires that made up the dataset. The repertoires were made available in a free public database intended to serve as a resource for research on the immune response to SARS-CoV-2. Samples were obtained from the ongoing ImmuneRACE study (first 160 participants) and from over 1,000 subjects provided by 6 global collaborators. Sample metadata almost always included a de-identified subject ID, COVID-19 status, age in years and sex. Where available, HLA class I and class II types were obtained from metadata supplied by the sample provider rather than from assay-based typing.

Whole blood was collected in K2EDTA tubes by collaborating institutions according to the institutions' own protocols. For TCRbeta analysis, collaborator samples were shipped as frozen whole blood, as isolated PBMCs, or as DNA extracted from either sample type. General findings and caveats noted by the study authors: The quantity of clinical and demographic metadata differed by source and by participant and was supplied without curation.

TCRbeta CDR3 regions were amplified from genomic DNA by means of the immunoSEQ Assay, a bias-controlled multiplex PCR. The paper's processing steps were these. Within the assay, amplification of reference gene primers was used to estimate how many nucleated cells each sample contained. Sequence reads were collapsed and filtered to measure the absolute abundance of every unique TCRbeta CDR3 rearrangement. For each sample, productive Simpson clonality was calculated as the square root of Simpson's diversity index across productive rearrangements. This immuneACCESS table, as held by TCRdb, lists in-frame sequences with V and J called but not all clones. Of the missing ones, under half trace to an unresolved V gene in checked studies; the others have no known cause. V, J and clone size were drawn from that table, and D and trimming were deduced from the DNA. The sample includes over 100,000 clones, with around 89% observed a single time. The ten top clones hold about 18% of the sample.

Of note for this clone: The clone's antigen remains unknown. Base qualities are not at hand, and no much larger clone is one base apart.

In the germline V gene, CDR1 corresponds to MDHEN and CDR2 to SYDVKM. CDR3 length: 17 amino acids, cysteine to phenylalanine. The entry retains the CDR3 DNA only, 51 bases that are in frame from base 1. The junction shows trimming of 4 bases on V and 3 bases on J, and the gene matches do not reach 15 bases of it. Sequencing was carried out using peripheral blood. In this chain, TRBV28 is recombined with TRBJ2-7, with 7 bases matching TRBD1. This sequence originates from a human donor with acute or convalescent COVID-19. The donor label of this sample is uncertain. The CDR3 has the sequence CASSSSLGDRVVYEQYF. The bases are TGTGCCAGCAGTTCCTCCCTCGGGGACAGAGTCGTCTACGAGCAGTACTTC.